This entry concerns a single T cell receptor (beta chain). Per the germline V gene, CDR1 is MGHRA and CDR2 is YSYEKL. The CDR3 contains 16 residues. V was pared by 1 base and J by 1 base, with 2 bases of the junction left unmatched. These data are taken from a study of cytotoxic CD8 clonotypes in ibrutinib-treated CLL. The protocol was immunoSEQ multiplex PCR, while the TCRdb copy is restricted to in-frame clones and leaves out a portion. This sample has just over 45,000 clones; around 68% occur once, and the top ten carry about 13%. The J gene is TRBJ2-3, the V gene TRBV4-1; 10 bases agree with TRBD2. Sequences were derived from PBMCs, sampled after 12 months of ibrutinib treatment. This clonotype was obtained from a human donor with chronic lymphocytic leukemia. As DNA, the CDR3 is TGCGCCAGCAGCCAAGCTAGCGGGGGAGGCACAGATACGCAGTATTTT. The encoded protein is CASSQASGGGTDTQYF.